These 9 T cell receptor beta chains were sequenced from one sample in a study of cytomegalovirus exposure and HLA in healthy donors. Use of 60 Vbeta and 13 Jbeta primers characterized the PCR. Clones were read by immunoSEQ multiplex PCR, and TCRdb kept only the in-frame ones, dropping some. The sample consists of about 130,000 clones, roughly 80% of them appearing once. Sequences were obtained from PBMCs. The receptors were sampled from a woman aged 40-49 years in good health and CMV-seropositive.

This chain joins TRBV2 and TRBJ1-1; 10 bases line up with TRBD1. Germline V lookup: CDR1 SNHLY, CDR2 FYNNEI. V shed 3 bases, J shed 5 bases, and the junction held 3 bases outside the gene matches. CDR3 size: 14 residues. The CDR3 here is CASSDDRGRTEAFF. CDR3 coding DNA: TGTGCCAGCAGTGACGACAGGGGGCGGACTGAAGCTTTCTTT.

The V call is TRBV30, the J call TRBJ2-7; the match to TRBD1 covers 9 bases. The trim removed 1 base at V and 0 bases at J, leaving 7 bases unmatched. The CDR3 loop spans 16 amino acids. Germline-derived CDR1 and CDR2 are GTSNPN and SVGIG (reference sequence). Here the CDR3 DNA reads TGTGCCTGGAGTGCATTCGGACAGGGGAGCTCCTACGAGCAGTACTTC. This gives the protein CAWSAFGQGSSYEQYF.

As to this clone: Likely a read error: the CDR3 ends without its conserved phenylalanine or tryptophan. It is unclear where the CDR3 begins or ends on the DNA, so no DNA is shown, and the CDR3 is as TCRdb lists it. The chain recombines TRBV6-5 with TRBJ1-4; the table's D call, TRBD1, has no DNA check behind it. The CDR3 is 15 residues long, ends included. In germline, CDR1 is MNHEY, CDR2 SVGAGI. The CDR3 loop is CASSRYQTEPFFVVG.

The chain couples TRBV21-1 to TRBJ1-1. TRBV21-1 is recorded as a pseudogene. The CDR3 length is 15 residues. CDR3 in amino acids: CASSPLGGMNTEAFF. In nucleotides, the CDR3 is TGTGCCAGCAGCCCCCTGGGGGGGATGAACACTGAAGCTTTCTTT.

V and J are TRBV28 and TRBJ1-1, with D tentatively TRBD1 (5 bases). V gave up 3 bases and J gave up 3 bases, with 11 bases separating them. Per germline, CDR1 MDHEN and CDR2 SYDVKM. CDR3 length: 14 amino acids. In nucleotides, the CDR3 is TGTGCCAGCAGTTTGAAGGGGATGGACACTGAAGCTTTCTTT. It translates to CASSLKGMDTEAFF. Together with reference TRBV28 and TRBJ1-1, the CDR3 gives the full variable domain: DVKVTQSSRYLVKRTGEKVFLECVQDMDHENMFWYRQDPGLGLRLIYFSYDVKMKEKGDIPEGYSVSREKKERFSLILESASTNQTSMYLCASSLKGMDTEAFFGQGTRLTVV.

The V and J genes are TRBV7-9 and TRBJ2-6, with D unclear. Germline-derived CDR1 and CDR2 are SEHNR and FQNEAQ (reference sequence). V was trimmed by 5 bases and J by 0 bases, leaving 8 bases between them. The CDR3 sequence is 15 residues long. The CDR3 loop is CASSLSGSGANVLTF. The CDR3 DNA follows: TGTGCCAGCAGCCTAAGTGGCTCTGGGGCCAACGTCCTGACTTTC.

CDR3 sequence (DNA): TGTGCCAGCGCTCACCCTAGCTGGGGCACCGGGGAGCTGTTTTTT. Amino acids: CASAHPSWGTGELFF. This chain links TRBV25-1 with TRBJ2-2, with D maybe TRBD2 (5 bases). The germline V and J ends were trimmed by 8 bases and 4 bases, with 17 bases remaining between them. This CDR3 is 15 amino acids long. Germline assignment: CDR1 MGHDK and CDR2 SYGVNS.

The CDR3 nucleotides read TGCGCCAGCAGCTTAGGCGGGTACTACAATGAGCAGTTCTTC. Translating it yields CASSLGGYYNEQFF. The V gene is TRBV5-1, the J gene TRBJ2-1; D is possibly TRBD2 (5 bases). The CDR3 loop spans 14 amino acids. V gave up 2 bases and J gave up 3 bases, with 9 bases separating them. Germline V CDR1 and CDR2: SGHRS, YFSETQ.

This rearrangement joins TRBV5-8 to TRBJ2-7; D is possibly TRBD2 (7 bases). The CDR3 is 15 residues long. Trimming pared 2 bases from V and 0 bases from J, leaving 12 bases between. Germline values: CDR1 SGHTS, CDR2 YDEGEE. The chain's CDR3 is CASSLRGGDSYEQYF. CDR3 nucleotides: TGTGCCAGCAGCTTAAGAGGGGGGGACTCCTACGAGCAGTACTTC.